The 16 T cell receptor beta chains below come from one sample, sequenced in a study of blood T cells in healthy people across ages. Together with a sample-barcoded 5' primer, a J-beta primer mix was included in a second PCR lasting about 6 to 11 cycles. A single record per CDR3 protein comes from TCRdb applying MiXCR to the 5' RACE reads. The sample includes roughly 500,000 distinct CDR3 sequences, roughly a quarter of them seen just once. Sequenced sample: blood. These receptors were obtained from a woman aged 70-85 years in good health.

A few counts support this clonotype. V usage is TRBV2 and J usage is TRBJ2-5; no definite D call. The CDR3 totals 12 residues. The germline V and J ends were trimmed by 8 bases and 1 base, with 8 bases remaining between them. Per germline, CDR1 SNHLY and CDR2 FYNNEI. CDR3 coding DNA: TGTGCCAGCCTCTCCTCCCAAGAGACCCAGTACTTC. It translates to CASLSSQETQYF.

This clonotype was recorded a few times. This chain links TRBV18 with TRBJ2-5; maybe TRBD1 (5 bases). V dropped 2 bases and J dropped 5 bases, with 15 bases sitting between them. Germline CDR1 and CDR2: KGHSH and LQKENI. The CDR3 contains 15 residues. The DNA of the CDR3 is TGTGCCAGCTCACCAAAAGCACAGGCTGGCGAGACCCAGTACTTC. Its translation: CASSPKAQAGETQYF.

This chain uses TRBV4-1 with TRBJ2-2; the match to TRBD2 covers 9 bases. This CDR3 contains 16 residues. Trimming cost V 1 base and J 3 bases; bases outside gene matches: 3. The germline V gene has CDR1 MGHRA and CDR2 YSYEKL. CDR3 amino acids: CASSQVVAGDTGELFF. In DNA, the CDR3 is TGCGCCAGCAGCCAAGTAGTAGCGGGGGACACCGGGGAGCTGTTTTTT.

This chain links TRBV24-1 with TRBJ2-5, with D possibly matching TRBD1 (6 bases). Trimming removed 3 bases from V and 0 bases from J, with 16 bases in between. This CDR3 has 17 residues. Germline values: CDR1 KGHDR, CDR2 SFDVKD. The CDR3, as DNA: TGTGCCACCAGTGATCCTGCAGGGGACCAGTACCAAGAGACCCAGTACTTC. This codes for CATSDPAGDQYQETQYF.

This chain uses TRBV18 with TRBJ2-5, with 8 bases identical to TRBD1. Matching the DNA end better, TRBJ2-7 makes the J call doubtful. CDR3 length: 14 residues. Germline V lookup: CDR1 KGHSH, CDR2 LQKENI. The CDR3 reads CASSYDRGGSEQYF. DNA for the CDR3: TGTGCCAGCTCATACGACAGGGGTGGTAGCGAGCAGTACTTC.

In the case of this clonotype: One junction end disagrees with the germline gene, perhaps due to a read error. The genes are TRBV20-1 and TRBJ2-4; no clear D gene. This CDR3 is 14 amino acids long. Germline CDR1 is DFQATT and CDR2 is SNEGSKA (reference sequence). CDR3 sequence: CSARATSLKDIQYF. In nucleotides, the CDR3 is TGCAGTGCTAGAGCCACGAGCCTCAAAGACATTCAGTACTTC.

The V gene is TRBV7-9, the J gene TRBJ2-5, with 7 bases lining up with TRBD1. Germline V gives CDR1 SEHNR, CDR2 FQNEAQ (reference sequence). The CDR3 totals 13 residues. Unmatched junction bases numbered 10, after V lost 10 bases and J lost 5 bases. CDR3 sequence reads: CAIRQGEYETQYF. The CDR3 DNA sequence: TGTGCCATTAGACAGGGCGAATATGAGACCCAGTACTTC.

This clonotype was seen only a few times. V gene TRBV24-1 combines with J gene TRBJ2-5; 10 nucleotides match TRBD2. Losses at the gene ends were 9 bases for V and 7 bases for J; bases not matched to a gene: 10. This CDR3 has 14 residues. Germline loops: CDR1 KGHDR, CDR2 SFDVKD. CDR3 DNA sequence: TGTGCCACCTCGACTAGCGGGCCTCCCGGGACCCAGTACTTC. Translating it yields CATSTSGPPGTQYF.

The sample holds a few counts of this clonotype. This chain uses TRBV4-3 with TRBJ1-2, with D perhaps TRBD1 (5 bases). Per the germline V gene, CDR1 is LGHNA and CDR2 is YSLEER. The V gene lost 1 base and the J gene lost 3 bases, with 15 bases spanning the gap. The CDR3 extends over 16 amino acids. Written as DNA, the CDR3 is TGCGCCAGCAGCCAAGTGACAGCCAGCGGGTACTATGGCTACACCTTC. This gives the protein CASSQVTASGYYGYTF.

V is TRBV4-3 and J is TRBJ2-7; TRBD2 agrees at 10 bases. V shed 1 base and J 2 bases; nucleotides not matched to a gene: 20. The CDR3 extends over 21 amino acids. Germline V gene data show CDR1 as LGHNA and CDR2 as YSLEER. CDR3 nucleotide sequence: TGCGCCAGCAGCCAAGGTGCTTCGGGACAAGTAGCGGGGGGCCCCCCCTACGAGCAGTACTTC. This translates into CASSQGASGQVAGGPPYEQYF.

The chain is built from TRBV6-2 or TRBV6-3 and TRBJ1-5, with unresolved D. V was trimmed by 2 bases and J by 5 bases, leaving 13 bases between them. Germline V gene data show CDR1 as MNHEY and CDR2 as SVGEGT. The length of the CDR3 is 15 residues. CDR3 DNA: TGTGCCAGCAGTTACGCCCCGGGTTATGATCAGCCCCAGCATTTT. Amino acid sequence: CASSYAPGYDQPQHF.

The rearrangement uses TRBV4-3 and TRBJ1-2; TRBD1 might be the D (5 bases). CDR1 is LGHNA and CDR2 is YSLEER in the germline V gene. V was shortened by 3 bases and J by 6 bases, with 17 bases between the two germline ends. This CDR3 is 15 amino acids long. The CDR3 loop reads CASSQQSGGRDGYTF. The CDR3 DNA reads TGCGCCAGCAGCCAGCAATCCGGGGGGAGGGATGGCTACACCTTC.

The CDR3 sequence is CASSLGTDPYEQYF. The CDR3 DNA reads as TGCGCCAGCAGCTTGGGGACAGACCCCTACGAGCAGTACTTC. The chain is built from TRBV5-1 and TRBJ2-7; possible D gene TRBD1, 6 bases. The CDR3 extends over 14 amino acids. With 0 bases removed from V and 2 bases from J, the gap between germline ends came to 9 bases. The germline CDR1 and CDR2 sequences are SGHRS and YFSETQ.

The chain is built from TRBV7-3 and TRBJ1-4, with 7 bases aligning to TRBD1. The CDR3 has 17 residues. The V and J ends lost 4 bases and 4 bases, in that order; junction bases with no gene match: 12. Germline V CDR1 and CDR2: SGHTA, FQGTGA. Here the CDR3 reads CASSSRRGTAINEKLFF. As DNA, the CDR3 is TGTGCCAGCAGCTCCAGGCGAGGGACAGCGATTAATGAAAAACTGTTTTTT.

The chain is built from TRBV5-6 and TRBJ2-5; D unresolved. The CDR3 has 16 residues. Trimming took 0 bases from V and 2 from J, leaving 14 bases between them. Germline CDR1 SGHDT, CDR2 YYEEEE. The CDR3 coding sequence is TGTGCCAGCAGCTTGGCACACGGTTCCGGACAAGAGACCCAGTACTTC. The encoded protein is CASSLAHGSGQETQYF.

This clonotype occurred a few times. The chain recombines TRBV7-2 with TRBJ2-5; 9 bases line up with TRBD1. This CDR3 is 14 amino acids long. V dropped 2 bases and J dropped 5; count of bases not matched to a gene: 3. Germline V lookup: CDR1 SGHTA, CDR2 FQGNSA. CDR3 DNA: TGTGCCAGCAGCTTAAACGGACAGGGGGAGACCCAGTACTTC. As protein: CASSLNGQGETQYF.